This T cell receptor beta chain was found in a study of T-cell reconstitution after alpha-beta-depleted transplantation in children. Germline V gene lookup returns CDR1 LGHNA and CDR2 YSLEER. The CDR3 length is 14 residues. V lost 0 bases to trimming and J lost 12 bases, with 18 bases between them. Unique molecular identifiers were incorporated into the prepared TCRbeta library. MiXCR, run by TCRdb on the PCR reads, gives a single entry per CDR3 protein. This table holds some 490,000 distinct CDR3 sequences, around an eighth found once. This TCR was recovered from a human donor who donated a stem cell graft to a child with combined immunodeficiency. This chain connects TRBV4-3 to TRBJ2-7; D remains unclear. Sequences were derived from PBMCs from the stem cell graft donor, sampled from the stem cell graft. CDR3 nucleotides: TGCGCCAGCAGCCAAGATTCGTATGTCGGCGTCTCGTACTTC. Amino acids: CASSQDSYVGVSYF.